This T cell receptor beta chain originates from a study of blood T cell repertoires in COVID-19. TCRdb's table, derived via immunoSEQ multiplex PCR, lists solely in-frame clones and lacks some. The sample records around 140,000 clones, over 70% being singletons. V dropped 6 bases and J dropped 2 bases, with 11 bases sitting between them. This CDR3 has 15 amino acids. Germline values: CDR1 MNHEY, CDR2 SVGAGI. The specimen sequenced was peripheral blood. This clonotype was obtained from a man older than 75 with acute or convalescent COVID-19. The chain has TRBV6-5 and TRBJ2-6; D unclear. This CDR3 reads CASRQPLTGANVLTF. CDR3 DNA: TGTGCCAGCAGACAACCCCTCACTGGGGCCAACGTCCTGACTTTC.